This TCR beta chain was observed in a study of blood T cell repertoires in COVID-19. V was clipped by 7 bases and J by 5 bases; unmatched bases: 8. CDR3 length: 14 residues. In germline, CDR1 is SQVTM, CDR2 ANQGSEA. TCRdb's table, derived via immunoSEQ multiplex PCR, lists solely in-frame clones and lacks some. The sample carries about 200,000 clones, around nine tenths recorded once. The sequencing sample was made of peripheral blood. The receptor was isolated from a man in his 60s with active or convalescent COVID-19. This chain connects TRBV29-1 to TRBJ2-1; 10 nucleotides agree with TRBD2. CDR3: CSAKRGTSDNEQFF. The CDR3 nucleotides read TGCAGCGCCAAGAGAGGGACTAGCGACAATGAGCAGTTCTTC.